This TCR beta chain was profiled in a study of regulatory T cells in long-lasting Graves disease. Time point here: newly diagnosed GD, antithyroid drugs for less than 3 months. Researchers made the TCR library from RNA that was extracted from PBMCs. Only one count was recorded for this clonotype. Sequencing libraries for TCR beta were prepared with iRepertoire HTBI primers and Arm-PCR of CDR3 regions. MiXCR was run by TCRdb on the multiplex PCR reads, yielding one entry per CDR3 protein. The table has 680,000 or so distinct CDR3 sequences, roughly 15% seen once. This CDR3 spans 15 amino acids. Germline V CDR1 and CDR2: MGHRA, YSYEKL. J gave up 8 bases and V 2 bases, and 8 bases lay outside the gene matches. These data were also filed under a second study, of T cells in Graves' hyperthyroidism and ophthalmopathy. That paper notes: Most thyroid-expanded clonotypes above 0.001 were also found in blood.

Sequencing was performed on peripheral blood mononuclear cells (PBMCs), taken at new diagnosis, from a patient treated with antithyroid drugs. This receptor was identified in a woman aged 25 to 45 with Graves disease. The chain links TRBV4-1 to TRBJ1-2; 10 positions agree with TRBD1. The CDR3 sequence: CASSQRLGQGSGYTF. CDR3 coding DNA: TGCGCCAGCAGCCAACGCCTGGGACAGGGGAGCGGCTACACCTTC.